The 11 T cell receptor beta chains below were found in one sample sequenced in a study of T cell repertoires in cytomegalovirus infection. Each CDR3 protein gets one entry after TCRdb re-called the reads with MiXCR. The repertoire holds about 360,000 distinct CDR3 sequences, with approximately 30% as singletons. The antigens of these receptors remain unknown. The sequencing here drew on cultured PBMCs, taken from culture after CMV antigen stimulation. All receptors come from a human donor in good health (CMV status not recorded). Some clones in this sample may be carry-over from other donors' samples.

V and J are TRBV6-8 and TRBJ1-6, with TRBD1 matching over 7 bases. Germline CDR1 and CDR2: MNHGY and SAAAGT. The CDR3 length is 14 residues. Unmatched junction bases numbered 8, after V lost 6 bases and J lost 9 bases. The CDR3 region has the DNA TGTGCCAGCAGGACAACAGGGGAGGCTTCACCCCTCCACTTT. Its translation is CASRTTGEASPLHF.

This clonotype was observed at least ten times. The gene calls are TRBV7-9 and TRBJ2-7; D is unresolved. The ends were cut back, 2 bases at V and 3 bases at J, with 11 bases in the middle. In germline, CDR1 is SEHNR, CDR2 FQNEAQ (reference sequence). The length of the CDR3 is 14 residues. The CDR3 sequence is CASSLTATFYEQYV. In DNA, the CDR3 is TGTGCCAGCAGCTTAACAGCGACCTTCTACGAGCAGTACGTC.

The chain joins TRBV19 to TRBJ2-5; the match to TRBD1 covers 9 bases. Germline CDR1 and CDR2: LNHDA and SQIVND (reference sequence). Unmatched junction bases numbered 6, after V lost 2 bases and J lost 2 bases. The CDR3 is made up of 16 amino acids. CDR3 protein: CASSIRDRALQETQYF. The CDR3 bases are TGTGCCAGTAGTATACGGGACAGGGCACTTCAAGAGACCCAGTACTTC.

V gene TRBV4-3 combines with J gene TRBJ2-5; TRBD2 matches at 9 bases. CDR3 size: 16 residues. Looked up from germline, CDR1 is LGHNA and CDR2 is YSLEER. The V gene end was trimmed by 0 bases and the J gene end by 3 bases; junction bases not matched to a gene: 5. The CDR3 DNA sequence: TGCGCCAGCAGCCAAGATCTGACTAGCGGAGAAGAGACCCAGTACTTC. Its protein product is CASSQDLTSGEETQYF.

The gene calls are TRBV10-3 and TRBJ1-2, with 11 bases lining up with TRBD1. This CDR3 contains 16 residues. CDR1 ENHRY and CDR2 SYGVKD come from the germline V gene. The ends lost 2 bases at V and 12 bases at J; junction bases unmatched: 14. The CDR3 DNA reads TGTGCCATCAGTGAGGGCCAACTCCGGGACAGGGGGTTTGACACCTTC. Amino acid sequence: CAISEGQLRDRGFDTF.

This clonotype has more than one count but fewer than ten. This chain joins TRBV3-1 and TRBJ1-1; D is undetermined. In germline, CDR1 is LGHDT, CDR2 YNNKEL (reference sequence). The CDR3 extends over 15 amino acids. V lost 3 bases to trimming and J lost 1 base, with 12 bases between them. CDR3 nucleotide sequence: TGTGCCAGCAGCCAGGGTATAACGGGGAACACTGAAGCTTTCTTT. Its protein is CASSQGITGNTEAFF.

The CDR3 here is CASSARTKAFF. CDR3 nucleotides: TGTGCCAGCAGTGCACGGACGAAAGCTTTCTTT. V usage is TRBV12-3 or TRBV12-4 and J usage is TRBJ1-1; no reliable D call. V lost 5 bases and J 9 bases, leaving 10 bases between the germline ends. The CDR3 consists of 11 residues.

The V gene is TRBV7-9, the J gene TRBJ2-3; D unclear. The CDR3 consists of 13 residues. Germline assignment: CDR1 SEHNR and CDR2 FQNEAQ (reference sequence). Between the trimmed V and J ends, which lost 5 bases and 5 bases, there was a span of 11 bases. The CDR3 DNA sequence: TGTGCCAGCAGCCCTTATACGGGAGATACGCAGTATTTT. This gives the protein CASSPYTGDTQYF. Full variable domain (missing parts from reference TRBV7-9 and TRBJ2-3): DTGVSQNPRHKITKRGQNVTFRCDPISEHNRLYWYRQTLGQGPEFLTYFQNEAQLEKSRLLSDRFSAERPKGSFSTLEIQRTEQGDSAMYLCASSPYTGDTQYFGPGTRLTVL.

J is TRBJ1-3 and V is TRBV6-2 or TRBV6-3, with 8 positions matching TRBD1. Germline CDR1 MNHEY, CDR2 SVGEGT. This CDR3 is built from 16 residues. V gave up 6 bases and J gave up 0 bases; unmatched junction bases: 7. This CDR3 is CASSRQGRLSGNTIYF. In DNA, the CDR3 is TGTGCCAGCAGCAGACAGGGGCGACTCTCTGGAAACACCATATATTTT.

This chain connects TRBV19 to TRBJ2-7; possible D gene TRBD2, 5 bases. Germline V gives CDR1 LNHDA, CDR2 SQIVND (reference sequence). The V gene lost 1 base and the J gene lost 12 bases, with 22 bases spanning the gap. This CDR3 comprises 15 residues. The CDR3 DNA reads TGTGCCAGTAGTATAGGGGAAAGAGGCCGGGAATCAACGTACTTC. Protein product: CASSIGERGRESTYF.

J is TRBJ2-1 and V is TRBV25-1; D might be TRBD1 (6 bases). The germline CDR1 and CDR2 sequences are MGHDK and SYGVNS. Trimming removed 3 bases from V and 2 bases from J, with 8 bases in between. This CDR3 is built from 14 residues. CDR3 sequence reads: CASSDRGTYNEQFF. In DNA form, the CDR3 reads TGTGCCAGCAGTGACAGGGGAACCTACAATGAGCAGTTCTTC. Combining the CDR3 with reference TRBV25-1 and TRBJ2-1 gives the whole variable domain EADIYQTPRYLVIGTGKKITLECSQTMGHDKMYWYQQDPGMELHLIHYSYGVNSTEKGDLSSESTVSRIRTEHFPLTLESARPSHTSQYLCASSDRGTYNEQFFGPGTRLTVL.